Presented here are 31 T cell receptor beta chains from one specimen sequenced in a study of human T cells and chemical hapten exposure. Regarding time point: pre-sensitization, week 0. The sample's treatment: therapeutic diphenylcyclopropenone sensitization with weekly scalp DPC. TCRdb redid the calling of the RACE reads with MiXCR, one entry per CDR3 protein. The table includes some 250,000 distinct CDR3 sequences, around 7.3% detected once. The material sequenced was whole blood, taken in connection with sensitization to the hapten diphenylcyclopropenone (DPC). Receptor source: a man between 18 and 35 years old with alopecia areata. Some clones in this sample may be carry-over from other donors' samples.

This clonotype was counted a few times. CDR3 sequence: CASSFQGYGQYF. The CDR3 nucleotides are TGTGCCAGCAGTTTCCAGGGGTATGGGCAGTACTTC. This chain links TRBV28 with TRBJ2-7; D is perhaps TRBD1 (6 bases). Germline values: CDR1 MDHEN, CDR2 SYDVKM. The CDR3 totals 12 residues. Trimming stripped 3 bases from V and 9 bases from J, with 12 bases between.

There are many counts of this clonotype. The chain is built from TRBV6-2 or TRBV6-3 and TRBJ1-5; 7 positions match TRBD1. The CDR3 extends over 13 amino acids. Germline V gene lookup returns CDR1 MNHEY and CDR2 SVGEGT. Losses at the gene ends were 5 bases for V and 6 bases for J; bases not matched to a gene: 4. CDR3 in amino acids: CASSDDRAQPQHF. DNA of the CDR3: TGTGCCAGCAGTGACGACAGGGCTCAGCCCCAGCATTTT.

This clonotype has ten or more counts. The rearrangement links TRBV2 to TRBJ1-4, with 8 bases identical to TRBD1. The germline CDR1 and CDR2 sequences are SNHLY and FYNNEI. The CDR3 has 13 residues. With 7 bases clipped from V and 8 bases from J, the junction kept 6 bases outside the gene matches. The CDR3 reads CASILQGAEKLFF. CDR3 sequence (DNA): TGTGCCAGCATTTTGCAGGGGGCCGAAAAACTGTTTTTT. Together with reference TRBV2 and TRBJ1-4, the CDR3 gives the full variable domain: EPEVTQTPSHQVTQMGQEVILRCVPISNHLYFYWYRQILGQKVEFLVSFYNNEISEKSEIFDDQFSVERPDGSNFTLKIRSTKLEDSAMYFCASILQGAEKLFFGSGTQLSVL.

DNA of the CDR3: TGTGCCAGCAGCTTAAGTCAGGGGCAGTTCTTC. This sequence encodes CASSLSQGQFF. This chain joins TRBV7-2 and TRBJ2-1, with D perhaps matching TRBD1 (5 bases). Germline V gene data show CDR1 as SGHTA and CDR2 as FQGNSA. Trimming pared 2 bases from V and 12 bases from J, leaving 8 bases between. This CDR3 contains 11 residues.

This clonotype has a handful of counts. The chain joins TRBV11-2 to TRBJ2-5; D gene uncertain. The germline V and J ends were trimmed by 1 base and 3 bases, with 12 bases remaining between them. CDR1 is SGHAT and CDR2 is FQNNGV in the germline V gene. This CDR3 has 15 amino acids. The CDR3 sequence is CASSLGFSAKETQYF. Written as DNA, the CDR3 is TGTGCCAGCAGCTTAGGTTTCAGTGCCAAAGAGACCCAGTACTTC.

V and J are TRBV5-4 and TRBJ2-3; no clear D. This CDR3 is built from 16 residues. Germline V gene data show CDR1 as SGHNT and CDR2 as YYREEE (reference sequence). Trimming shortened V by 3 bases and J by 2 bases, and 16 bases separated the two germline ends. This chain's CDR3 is CASSSRSARDTDTQYF. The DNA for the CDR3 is TGTGCCAGCAGCTCCCGCAGCGCTAGAGACACAGATACGCAGTATTTT.

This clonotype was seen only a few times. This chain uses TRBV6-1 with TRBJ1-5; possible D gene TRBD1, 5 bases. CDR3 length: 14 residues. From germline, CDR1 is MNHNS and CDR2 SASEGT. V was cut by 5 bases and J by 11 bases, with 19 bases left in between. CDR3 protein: CASSPKTAAMAQHF. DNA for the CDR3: TGTGCCAGCAGTCCTAAGACAGCGGCTATGGCCCAGCATTTT.

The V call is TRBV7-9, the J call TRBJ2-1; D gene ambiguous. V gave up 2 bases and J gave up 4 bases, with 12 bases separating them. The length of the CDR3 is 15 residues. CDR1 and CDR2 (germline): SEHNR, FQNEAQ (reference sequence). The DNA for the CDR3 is TGTGCCAGCAGCTTAAGCCCCGGCCTTTACAATGAGCAGTTCTTC. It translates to CASSLSPGLYNEQFF.

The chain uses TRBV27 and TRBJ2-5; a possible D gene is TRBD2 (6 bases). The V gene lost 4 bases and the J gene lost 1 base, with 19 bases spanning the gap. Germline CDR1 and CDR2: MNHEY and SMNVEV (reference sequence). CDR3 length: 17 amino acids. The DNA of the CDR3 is TGTGCCAGCAGTTCTGCTGGGAGGATACAAACCCAAGAGACCCAGTACTTC. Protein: CASSSAGRIQTQETQYF.

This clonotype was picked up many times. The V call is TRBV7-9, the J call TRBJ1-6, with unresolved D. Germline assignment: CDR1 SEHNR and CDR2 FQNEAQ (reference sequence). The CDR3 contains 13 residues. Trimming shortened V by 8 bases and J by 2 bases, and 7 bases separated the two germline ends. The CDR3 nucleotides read TGTGCCAGCGGACTTGCCTATAATTCACCCCTCCACTTT. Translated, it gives CASGLAYNSPLHF.

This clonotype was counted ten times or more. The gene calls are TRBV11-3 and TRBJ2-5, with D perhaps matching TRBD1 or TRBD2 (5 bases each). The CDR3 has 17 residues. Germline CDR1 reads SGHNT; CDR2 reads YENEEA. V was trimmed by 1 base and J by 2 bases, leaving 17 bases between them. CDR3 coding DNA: TGTGCCAGCAGCTTAGGGGGTTTCGGGACGGAGCAAGAGACCCAGTACTTC. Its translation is CASSLGGFGTEQETQYF.

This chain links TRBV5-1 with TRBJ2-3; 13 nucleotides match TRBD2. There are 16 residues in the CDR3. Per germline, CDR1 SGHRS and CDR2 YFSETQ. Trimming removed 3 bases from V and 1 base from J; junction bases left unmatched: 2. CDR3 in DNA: TGCGCCAGCAGCTGGGGGACTAGCGGGGGCACAGATACGCAGTATTTT. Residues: CASSWGTSGGTDTQYF.

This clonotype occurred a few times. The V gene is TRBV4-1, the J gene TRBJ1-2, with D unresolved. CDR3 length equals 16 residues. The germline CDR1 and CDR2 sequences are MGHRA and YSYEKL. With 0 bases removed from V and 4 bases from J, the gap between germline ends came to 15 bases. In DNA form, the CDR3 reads TGCGCCAGCAGCCAAGAGATGAGTTGGCGGACCTATGGCTACACCTTC. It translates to CASSQEMSWRTYGYTF.

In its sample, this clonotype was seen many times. For the CDR3, the DNA is TGTGCCATCAGTGACCCGACAGGGTTCGGTGGCTACACCTTC. It codes for CAISDPTGFGGYTF. V and J are TRBV10-3 and TRBJ1-2; 7 bases agree with TRBD1. Germline-derived CDR1 and CDR2 are ENHRY and SYGVKD. Trimming cost V 3 bases and J 7 bases; bases outside gene matches: 8. The CDR3 covers 14 residues.

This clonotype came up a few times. The CDR3 sequence is CASGLETLHGYTF. In nucleotides, the CDR3 is TGTGCTAGTGGTTTGGAAACATTGCATGGCTACACCTTC. This rearrangement joins TRBV12-5 to TRBJ1-2; no reliable D call. From germline, CDR1 is LGHNT and CDR2 FRNRAP. Trimming shortened V by 1 base and J by 6 bases, and 9 bases separated the two germline ends. The CDR3 has 13 amino acids.

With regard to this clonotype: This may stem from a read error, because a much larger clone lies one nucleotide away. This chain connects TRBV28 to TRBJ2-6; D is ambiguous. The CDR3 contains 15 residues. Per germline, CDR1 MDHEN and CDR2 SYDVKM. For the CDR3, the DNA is TGTACCAGCTCTGCAGCGACAACTGGGGCCAACGTCCTGACTTTC. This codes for CTSSAATTGANVLTF. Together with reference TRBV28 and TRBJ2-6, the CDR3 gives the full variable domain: DVKVTQSSRYLVKRTGEKVFLECVQDMDHENMFWYRQDPGLGLRLIYFSYDVKMKEKGDIPEGYSVSREKKERFSLILESASTNQTSMYLCTSSAATTGANVLTFGAGSRLTVL.

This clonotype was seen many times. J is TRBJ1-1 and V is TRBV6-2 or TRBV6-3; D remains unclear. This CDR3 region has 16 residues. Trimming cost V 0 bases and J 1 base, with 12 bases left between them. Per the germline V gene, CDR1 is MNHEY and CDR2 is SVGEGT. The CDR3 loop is CASSYSTGEGNTEAFF. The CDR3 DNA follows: TGTGCCAGCAGTTACTCGACGGGAGAAGGGAACACTGAAGCTTTCTTT.

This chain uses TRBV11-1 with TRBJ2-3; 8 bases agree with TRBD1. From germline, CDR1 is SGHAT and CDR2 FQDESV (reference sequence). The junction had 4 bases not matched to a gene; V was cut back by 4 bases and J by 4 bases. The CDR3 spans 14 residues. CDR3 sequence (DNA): TGTGCCAGCAGCTCATTGGACAGGGCAGATACGCAGTATTTT. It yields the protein CASSSLDRADTQYF.

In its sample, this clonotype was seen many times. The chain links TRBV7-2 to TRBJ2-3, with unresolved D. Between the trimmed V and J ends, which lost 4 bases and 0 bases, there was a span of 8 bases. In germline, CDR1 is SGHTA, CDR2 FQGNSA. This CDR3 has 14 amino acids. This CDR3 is CASSYSGSTDTQYF. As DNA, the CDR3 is TGTGCCAGCAGCTACTCAGGAAGCACAGATACGCAGTATTTT. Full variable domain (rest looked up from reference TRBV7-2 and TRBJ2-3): GAGVSQSPSNKVTEKGKDVELRCDPISGHTALYWYRQSLGQGLEFLIYFQGNSAPDKSGLPSDRFSAERTGGSVSTLTIQRTQQEDSAVYLCASSYSGSTDTQYFGPGTRLTVL.

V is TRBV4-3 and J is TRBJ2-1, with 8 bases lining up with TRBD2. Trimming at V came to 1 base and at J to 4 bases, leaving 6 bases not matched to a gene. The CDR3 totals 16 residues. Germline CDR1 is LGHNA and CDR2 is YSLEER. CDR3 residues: CASSQVPGGPYNEQFF. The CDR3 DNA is TGCGCCAGCAGCCAAGTCCCGGGGGGGCCGTACAATGAGCAGTTCTTC.

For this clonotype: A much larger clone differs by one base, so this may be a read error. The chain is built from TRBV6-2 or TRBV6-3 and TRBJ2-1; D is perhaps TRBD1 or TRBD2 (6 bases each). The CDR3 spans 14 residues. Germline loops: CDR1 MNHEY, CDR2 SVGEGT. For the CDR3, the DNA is TGTGCCAGCAGTTTCGGGGGCGAGTACAATGAGCAGTGCTTC. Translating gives CASSFGGEYNEQCF.

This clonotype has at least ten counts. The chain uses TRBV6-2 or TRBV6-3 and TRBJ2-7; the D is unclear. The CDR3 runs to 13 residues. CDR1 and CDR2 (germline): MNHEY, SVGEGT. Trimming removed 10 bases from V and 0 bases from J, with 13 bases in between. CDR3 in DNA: TGTGCCACCACTGGAGTTAACTCCTACGAGCAGTACGTC. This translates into CATTGVNSYEQYV.

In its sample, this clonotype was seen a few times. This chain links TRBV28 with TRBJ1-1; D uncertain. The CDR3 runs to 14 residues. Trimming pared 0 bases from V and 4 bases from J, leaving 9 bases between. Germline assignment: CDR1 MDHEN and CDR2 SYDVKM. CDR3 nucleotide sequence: TGTGCCAGCAGTTTATGGGAAAGGATCACTGAAGCTTTCTTT. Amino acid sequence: CASSLWERITEAFF.

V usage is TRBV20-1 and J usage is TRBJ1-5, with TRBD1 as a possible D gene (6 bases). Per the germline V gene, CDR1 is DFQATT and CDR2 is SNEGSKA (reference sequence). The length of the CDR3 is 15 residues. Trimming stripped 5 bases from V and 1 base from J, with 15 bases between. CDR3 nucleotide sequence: TGCAGTGCTTACGGGGGGGCGAAAAGCAATCAGCCCCAGCATTTT. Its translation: CSAYGGAKSNQPQHF.

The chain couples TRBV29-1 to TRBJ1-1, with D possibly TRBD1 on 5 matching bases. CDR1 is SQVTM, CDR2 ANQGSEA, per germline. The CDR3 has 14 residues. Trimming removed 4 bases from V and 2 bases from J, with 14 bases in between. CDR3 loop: CSVGSGAVNTEAFF. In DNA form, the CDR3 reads TGCAGCGTTGGGAGCGGGGCAGTCAACACTGAAGCTTTCTTT.

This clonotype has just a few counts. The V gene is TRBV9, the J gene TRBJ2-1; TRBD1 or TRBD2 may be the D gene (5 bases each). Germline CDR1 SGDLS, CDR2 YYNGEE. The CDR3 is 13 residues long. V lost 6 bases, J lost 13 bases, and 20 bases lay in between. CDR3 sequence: CASKGRVGAEQFF. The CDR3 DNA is TGTGCCAGCAAAGGCCGGGTCGGGGCCGAACAGTTCTTC.

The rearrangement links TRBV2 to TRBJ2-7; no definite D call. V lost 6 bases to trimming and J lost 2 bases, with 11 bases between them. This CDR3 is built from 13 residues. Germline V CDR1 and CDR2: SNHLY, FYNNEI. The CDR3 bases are TGTGCCAGCAGACATGACGGAACCTACGAGCAGTACTTC. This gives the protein CASRHDGTYEQYF.

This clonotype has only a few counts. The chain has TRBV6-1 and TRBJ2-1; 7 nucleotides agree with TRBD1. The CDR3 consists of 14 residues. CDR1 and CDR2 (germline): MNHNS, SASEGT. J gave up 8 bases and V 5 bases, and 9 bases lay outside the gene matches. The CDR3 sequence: CASSQRQGRDEQFF. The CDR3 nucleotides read TGTGCCAGCAGTCAACGACAGGGTCGGGATGAGCAGTTCTTC.

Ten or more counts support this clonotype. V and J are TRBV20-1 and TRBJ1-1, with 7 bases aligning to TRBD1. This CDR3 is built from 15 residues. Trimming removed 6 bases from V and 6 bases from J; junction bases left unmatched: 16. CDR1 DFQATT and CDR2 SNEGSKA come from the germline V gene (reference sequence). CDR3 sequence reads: CSAVRNRGGEAEAFF. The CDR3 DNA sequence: TGCAGTGCCGTAAGAAACAGGGGAGGGGAGGCTGAAGCTTTCTTT.

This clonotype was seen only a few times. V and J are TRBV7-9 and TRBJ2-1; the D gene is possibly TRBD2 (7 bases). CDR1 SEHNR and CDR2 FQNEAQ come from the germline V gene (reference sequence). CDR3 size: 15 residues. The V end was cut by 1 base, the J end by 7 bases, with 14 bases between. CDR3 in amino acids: CASSLDKGGKNEQFF. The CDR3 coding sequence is TGTGCCAGCAGCTTAGATAAGGGGGGGAAAAATGAGCAGTTCTTC.

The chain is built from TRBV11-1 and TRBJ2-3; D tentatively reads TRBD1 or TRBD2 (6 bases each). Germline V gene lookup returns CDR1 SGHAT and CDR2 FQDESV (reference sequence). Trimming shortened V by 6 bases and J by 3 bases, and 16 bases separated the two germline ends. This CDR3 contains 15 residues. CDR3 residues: CASSRGRTVTDTQYF. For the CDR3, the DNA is TGTGCCAGCAGTAGGGGGAGGACGGTGACAGATACGCAGTATTTT.